The TCR beta chain described here comes from a study of long-term antiretroviral therapy in people with HIV (dated by TCRdb to between 2021 and 2024). About the study as a whole: Collection of the earliest samples took place about a decade ahead of the 2015 WHO recommendation for immediate ART, at a time when ART was typically delayed until CD4 counts fell. This retrospective serial study examined whether starting ART and sustained HIV suppression were associated with changes in the composition and diversity of the TRB repertoire in peripheral blood. From some 33 adults with confirmed HIV infection, the cohort provided some 200 cryopreserved PBMC samples, gathered serially across a mean of around six years (range 1-12). About two fifths of the roughly 30 participants with HIV were female. Test extractions of a monoclonal T-cell line alongside approximately 34 polyclonal samples showed no cross-contamination during QIAcube processing. On the study overall, not on this receptor specifically: Since PBMC availability was limited, sequencing covered only the TCR beta chain, with no alpha chain pairing. Inferences about post-ART repertoire changes were limited because no data were available on ART adherence, viral resistance or therapy changes. Samples dated from the mid-2000s to the late 2010s, and the ART regimens used may be less effective than current ones. HIV repertoires had narrower CDR3 length ranges than controls, and the network structure suggested an antigen-experienced repertoire that shifted only slightly toward naive after ART. The repertoire was dominated across all time points by expanded TRB clones identified before ART initiation, although this dominance was seen to fluctuate and to decrease in many PLHIV after ART. A significant increase in TRB diversity was found to be associated with ART initiation, although TRB diversity was observed to remain significantly below that of transplant donor controls even after long-term ART. Because pre-ART samples had limited cell numbers, profiling was done on unsorted PBMC rather than on sorted CD4+ and CD8+ T cells.

Inclusion was restricted to participants for whom at least one PBMC sample before ART initiation and at least two post-ART samples were available. Every participant with HIV received treatment in the United States of America. Before DNA extraction, cryopreserved samples of roughly 0.95-10 million PBMC were thawed and washed. At the time of the earliest PBMC sample, participants with HIV were aged between about 20 and 60 years. Per participant, PBMC samples came from 1-4 timepoints prior to ART initiation and 2-8 timepoints following ART initiation, for a median of 7 samples. For every participant, serial HIV viral load, CD4+ T-cell count, ART history and demographic data were obtained. Using a Qiagen kit on a QIAcube, genomic DNA was extracted from unsorted PBMC, with samples processed in batches of 12. As for this clone: This clone's antigen is unknown. Base qualities are not at hand, and no much larger clone is one base apart.

The V end gives up 4 bases and the J end 3 bases, leaving 5 bases in the junction not matched to a gene. From the cysteine up to the phenylalanine, the CDR3 has a length of 14 residues. Just CDR3 DNA is preserved here, 42 bases in frame from base 1. Sequences SGHAT (CDR1) and FQNNGV (CDR2) are obtained from the germline V gene. The immunoSEQ hsTCRB v3.0 assay was used at survey level resolution to sequence the TRB variable region. A depth of roughly 40,000-55,000 T-cell genomes per sample was targeted for TRB sequencing. TRB libraries were pooled and sequenced on an Illumina MiSeq using a v3 150-cycle kit. On the study's bioinformatics: Repertoire analysis was performed in R inside a reproducible Nextflow workflow that covered QC, data transformation and analysis. LymphoSeq2, an R package for AIRR-Seq data exploration, was used to implement custom analyses. Several samples that yielded fewer than 5000 total TRB sequences were excluded, so that under 200 HIV repertoires were analyzed. Of the 188 retained HIV repertoires, roughly 61 were collected before and about 130 after ART initiation. Repertoires were downsampled to 5000 TRB nucleotide sequences, with summary statistics averaged over 100 downsampling iterations. The analysis kept only TRB sequences whose CDR3 regions were at least seven amino acids long. Diversity was assessed using a clonality score derived from Shannon entropy and using the Gini coefficient. Repertoire networks linked the top 5000 CDR3 amino acid sequences whenever two sequences differed by an edit distance of one. For TRB CDR3 amino acid sequences, GLIPH2 was used to predict antigen specificity groups and MHC restriction. Known CMV, EBV, HIV or tissue antigen associations were flagged by matching CDR3 amino acid sequences against VDJdb and McPAS-TCR. Pre-ART, post-ART and control groups were compared with Wilcoxon signed-rank tests and Holm-Bonferroni correction. TCRdb stores this immuneACCESS table with in-frame sequences only. Part of the clones is absent; in the studies checked, under half of the shortfall reflects unresolved V genes, and no reason is known for the rest. The V and J calls and clone size come from that table; D and trimming were worked out from the DNA. This sample gives about 24,000 clones in total; about 91% of them show up just once. In total, the top ten clones hold roughly 9.4% of the sample.

The material was unsorted PBMCs, obtained 1.8 years before starting antiretroviral therapy. The TCR originated in a man between 45 and 60 years old with HIV. Recombination joined TRBV11-2 with TRBJ2-5; TRBD1 matches 7 bases in the middle. The DNA sequence follows: TGTGCCAGCAGCTCGGGACAGAGCGAAGAGACCCAGTACTTC. It specifies CASSSGQSEETQYF.